This is a list of T cell receptor beta chains from one sample in a study of chemoradiotherapy in HPV16-positive cancers. Data came from immunoSEQ multiplex PCR; TCRdb stores just in-frame clones and leaves some out. The table includes 450 or so clones, about 85% detected once. Sequencing was performed on tumor tissue, taken from a patient who underwent chemoradiotherapy. The origin of the receptors is a human donor with HPV-associated anogenital cancer. Each CDR3 is given with its conserved first and last residue. Fields, in order: J gene, V gene, clone size, CDR3 length, D gene, CDR3 protein, CDR3 DNA. D genes are given only for firm matches. Expanded clones get a size class; other rows say once, few or many, or leave the size out.

j_gene: TRBJ2-1; v_gene: TRBV5-1; abundance: .; len: 16; d_gene: TRBD2; CDR3aa: CASSLGAGAIDNEQFF; CDR3nt: TGCGCCAGCAGCTTGGGAGCGGGGGCGATAGACAATGAGCAGTTCTTC
j_gene: TRBJ2-2; v_gene: TRBV18; abundance: .; len: 15; d_gene: .; CDR3aa: CASSPTLGLTGELFF; CDR3nt: TGTGCCAGCTCCCCCACTTTGGGACTTACCGGGGAGCTGTTTTTT
j_gene: TRBJ1-2; v_gene: TRBV5-4; abundance: .; len: 15; d_gene: .; CDR3aa: CASSLDGELWYGYTF; CDR3nt: TGTGCCAGCAGCTTGGATGGGGAGTTGTGGTATGGCTACACCTTC
j_gene: TRBJ1-1; v_gene: TRBV29-1; abundance: .; len: 14; d_gene: TRBD1; CDR3aa: CSVKRGQGATEAFF; CDR3nt: TGCAGCGTTAAACGGGGACAGGGGGCCACTGAAGCTTTCTTT
j_gene: TRBJ1-2; v_gene: TRBV28; abundance: .; len: 12; d_gene: .; CDR3aa: CASSPPGGGYTF; CDR3nt: TGTGCCAGCAGTCCCCCGGGGGGCGGCTACACCTTC
j_gene: TRBJ1-1; v_gene: TRBV6-4; abundance: .; len: 14; d_gene: .; CDR3aa: CASSPGGVNTEAFF; CDR3nt: TGTGCCAGCAGTCCGGGAGGGGTAAACACTGAAGCTTTCTTT
j_gene: TRBJ1-1; v_gene: TRBV28; abundance: .; len: 13; d_gene: .; CDR3aa: CASLRRGYTEAFF; CDR3nt: TGTGCCAGCTTACGGAGGGGATACACTGAAGCTTTCTTT
j_gene: TRBJ2-5; v_gene: TRBV5-8; abundance: .; len: 14; d_gene: .; CDR3aa: CASSLANSWETQYF; CDR3nt: TGTGCCAGCAGCTTGGCCAACTCCTGGGAGACCCAGTACTTC
j_gene: TRBJ1-2; v_gene: TRBV30; abundance: .; len: 14; d_gene: TRBD1; CDR3aa: CASAPGQGVYGYTF; CDR3nt: TGTGCCTCCGCACCGGGACAGGGAGTCTATGGCTACACCTTC
j_gene: TRBJ1-1; v_gene: TRBV5-1; abundance: .; len: 14; d_gene: .; CDR3aa: CASSLDAGNTEAFF; CDR3nt: TGCGCCAGCAGCTTGGATGCAGGGAACACTGAAGCTTTCTTT
j_gene: TRBJ2-7; v_gene: TRBV2; abundance: .; len: 13; d_gene: .; CDR3aa: CASKRRGSYEQYF; CDR3nt: TGTGCCAGCAAACGTCGAGGGTCCTACGAGCAGTACTTC
j_gene: TRBJ2-7; v_gene: TRBV6-1; abundance: .; len: 16; d_gene: .; CDR3aa: CASSEVRPLQPYEQYF; CDR3nt: TGTGCCAGCAGTGAAGTCCGGCCTCTTCAGCCCTACGAGCAGTACTTC
j_gene: TRBJ2-7; v_gene: TRBV7-9; abundance: .; len: 15; d_gene: .; CDR3aa: CASGVPGGYPYEQYF; CDR3nt: TGTGCCAGCGGGGTCCCCGGGGGCTACCCCTACGAGCAGTACTTC
j_gene: TRBJ1-2; v_gene: TRBV30; abundance: .; len: 15; d_gene: .; CDR3aa: CAWSSGSGTYYGYTF; CDR3nt: TGTGCCTGGAGCTCGGGCAGCGGTACTTACTATGGCTACACCTTC
j_gene: TRBJ1-1; v_gene: TRBV5-1; abundance: .; len: 16; d_gene: .; CDR3aa: CASSLVGGRMNTEAFF; CDR3nt: TGCGCCAGCAGCTTGGTCGGGGGCCGCATGAACACTGAAGCTTTCTTT
j_gene: TRBJ1-1; v_gene: TRBV30; abundance: .; len: 13; d_gene: TRBD1; CDR3aa: CAWSRTGGAPAFF; CDR3nt: TGTGCCTGGAGTCGGACAGGGGGCGCGCCGGCTTTCTTT
j_gene: TRBJ1-4; v_gene: TRBV28; abundance: .; len: 13; d_gene: .; CDR3aa: CASSLDRNEKLFF; CDR3nt: TGTGCCAGCAGTTTGGATCGGAATGAAAAACTGTTTTTT
j_gene: TRBJ1-6; v_gene: TRBV7-3; abundance: .; len: 14; d_gene: .; CDR3aa: CASSLGSANSPLHF; CDR3nt: TGTGCCAGCAGCTTAGGCAGTGCTAATTCACCCCTCCACTTT
j_gene: TRBJ1-6; v_gene: TRBV6-6; abundance: few; len: 15; d_gene: TRBD1; CDR3aa: CASSPDRLYNSPLHF; CDR3nt: TGTGCCAGCAGTCCGGACAGGTTATATAATTCACCCCTCCACTTT
j_gene: TRBJ1-5; v_gene: TRBV30; abundance: .; len: 19; d_gene: .; CDR3aa: CAWSPSRVNDYTKGQPQHF; CDR3nt: TGTGCCTGGAGTCCATCGAGGGTCAACGACTATACCAAGGGTCAGCCCCAGCATTTT
j_gene: TRBJ1-5; v_gene: TRBV5-5; abundance: .; len: 13; d_gene: .; CDR3aa: CASSFSTDQPQHF; CDR3nt: TGTGCCAGCAGCTTTTCGACAGATCAGCCCCAGCATTTT
j_gene: TRBJ1-2; v_gene: TRBV7-9; abundance: .; len: 14; d_gene: .; CDR3aa: CASSPTGELGGYTF; CDR3nt: TGTGCCAGCAGCCCCACGGGGGAGTTGGGTGGCTACACCTTC
j_gene: TRBJ1-2; v_gene: TRBV2; abundance: .; len: 11; d_gene: TRBD1; CDR3aa: CASSADRAYTF; CDR3nt: TGTGCCAGCAGCGCAGACAGGGCCTACACCTTC
j_gene: TRBJ2-1; v_gene: TRBV27; abundance: .; len: 14; d_gene: TRBD2; CDR3aa: CASSWGGVDNEQFF; CDR3nt: TGTGCCAGCAGTTGGGGGGGTGTTGACAATGAGCAGTTCTTC